The 6 T cell receptor beta chains below all came from one sample that was sequenced in a study of early T cells in non-severe SARS-CoV-2 infection. One entry per CDR3 protein, called by TCRdb with MiXCR from the 5' RACE reads. The repertoire holds 45,000 to 55,000 distinct CDR3 sequences, with roughly 6.8% as singletons. Sample: whole blood. The receptors stem from an adult who was a healthcare worker with PCR-confirmed SARS-CoV-2 infection or an uninfected control (not recorded which).

This clonotype was seen at least ten times. The chain is built from TRBV9 and TRBJ2-3, with D tentatively TRBD1 or TRBD2 (5 bases each). CDR1 and CDR2 from the germline V gene are SGDLS and YYNGEE. Trimming pared 4 bases from V and 0 bases from J, leaving 15 bases between. CDR3 length: 16 residues. The CDR3 region has the DNA TGTGCCAGCAGCCCCCGGGACGGAAGAAGCACAGATACGCAGTATTTT. It is translated as CASSPRDGRSTDTQYF. Looking up the rest from reference TRBV9 and TRBJ2-3 gives the full variable domain: DSGVTQTPKHLITATGQRVTLRCSPRSGDLSVYWYQQSLDQGLQFLIQYYNGEERAKGNILERFSAQQFPDLHSELNLSSLELGDSALYFCASSPRDGRSTDTQYFGPGTRLTVL.

This clonotype was seen ten or more times. The gene calls are TRBV30 and TRBJ2-2; D is undetermined. The V gene's germline CDR1 is GTSNPN and CDR2 SVGIG (reference sequence). The CDR3 has 15 residues. With 0 bases removed from V and 0 bases from J, the gap between germline ends came to 8 bases. CDR3 in DNA: TGTGCCTGGAGTGTCCAAAGGCCGAACACCGGGGAGCTGTTTTTT. Translation gives CAWSVQRPNTGELFF.

This clonotype was counted ten times or more. The chain employs TRBV5-6 and TRBJ1-5, with a tentative D call TRBD1 (6 bases). The CDR3 covers 14 residues. Per germline, CDR1 SGHDT and CDR2 YYEEEE. V lost 3 bases and J lost 7, with 14 bases in between. The CDR3 here is CASSYTGSLQPQHF. The CDR3 DNA is TGTGCCAGCAGCTATACAGGGTCTCTCCAGCCCCAGCATTTT.

The chain links TRBV6-6 to TRBJ2-3; 7 positions match TRBD1. J gave up 4 bases and V 4 bases, and 8 bases lay outside the gene matches. CDR3 length: 15 residues. Looked up from germline, CDR1 is MNHNY and CDR2 is SVGAGI (reference sequence). CDR3 DNA: TGTGCCAGCAGTTTGGACAGCCAGGGGGCAGATACGCAGTATTTT. Protein sequence: CASSLDSQGADTQYF.

This clonotype has ten or more counts. The chain employs TRBV7-9 and TRBJ2-5; 12 positions agree with TRBD2. The CDR3 has 15 amino acids. The V gene end was trimmed by 4 bases and the J gene end by 5 bases; junction bases not matched to a gene: 5. Germline values: CDR1 SEHNR, CDR2 FQNEAQ (reference sequence). The CDR3 loop reads CASSSSGGAWETQYF. The CDR3 nucleotides read TGTGCCAGCAGCTCTAGCGGGGGGGCCTGGGAGACCCAGTACTTC. Complete variable domain (other parts from reference TRBV7-9 and TRBJ2-5): DTGVSQNPRHKITKRGQNVTFRCDPISEHNRLYWYRQTLGQGPEFLTYFQNEAQLEKSRLLSDRFSAERPKGSFSTLEIQRTEQGDSAMYLCASSSSGGAWETQYFGPGTRLLVL.

This rearrangement joins TRBV7-9 to TRBJ1-3; D might be TRBD1 (5 bases). With 4 bases removed from V and 2 bases from J, the gap between germline ends came to 9 bases. The CDR3 loop spans 14 amino acids. Germline CDR1 is SEHNR and CDR2 is FQNEAQ (reference sequence). CDR3: CASSSGLAGNTIYF. The CDR3 DNA follows: TGTGCCAGCAGCTCAGGGTTGGCTGGAAACACCATATATTTT.